This TCR beta chain emerged from a study of T cell responses to AZD1222 COVID-19 vaccine (dated by TCRdb to the early 2020s). At the level of the whole study: TCR sequencing covered some 240 trial participants: 207 given two doses of AZD1222 and 26 given two doses of MenACWY control vaccine. Enrollment into the trials was organized by age into subgroups of 18-55, 56-69 and 70-plus years, and those subgroups contained roughly 150, 30 and 60 TCR-sequenced participants, respectively.

Comment on this clone: What antigen it recognizes has not been identified. No much larger clonotype is one base removed from it; base qualities were not supplied.

The CDR3 regions of human TCRbeta chains were analyzed by immunosequencing. As for the authors' bioinformatics: TCRs in the repertoires were matched against a reference library of SARS-CoV-2-specific TCRs that had been generated with the MIRA antigen-specificity platform. Breadth was defined as the fraction of unique TCRs that were SARS-CoV-2-associated. Depth was defined as the fraction of total T cells that were SARS-CoV-2-associated. Using the MIRA data, every spike-specific TCR was mapped to the spike region that the TCR reacted to and assigned to either a CD4 or a CD8 class. Log10-transformed breadth and depth values were compared by one-way ANOVA with Sidak's multiple comparisons tests. The table was pulled from immuneACCESS by TCRdb, which kept in-frame rearrangements only. Such tables lose some clones; where checked, under half of the loss comes from unresolved V genes, and the rest has no known cause. The DNA was the basis for D and trimming; V, J and clone size are from that table. Recorded for this sample are 120,000 or so clones; roughly 90% of them occurred a single time. The ten largest clones capture around 10% of the sample.

Relative to germline, V is 1 base shorter and J is 0 bases shorter, with 5 bases between their ends. In the germline V gene (reference sequence), CDR1 corresponds to LGHDT and CDR2 to YNNKEL. CDR3 length: 14 amino acids, cysteine to phenylalanine. CDR3 DNA only is kept here, 42 bases in frame from base 1. Overall study outcomes, separate from this receptor: Conclusions about previously exposed vaccinees were limited because only a handful of AZD1222 recipients were SARS-CoV-2 seropositive at baseline. After two AZD1222 doses, both the breadth and the depth of spike-specific TCRs were significantly higher than at day 0 and than in MenACWY recipients. Epitopes outside the regions mutated in the B.1.351 and B.1.1.7 variants were reportedly recognized by nearly half of the unique spike-specific TCRs. The 56-69-year group was small, and its depth increase did not reach significance, likely because of low power. Vaccine-associated CD4 TCRs spanned the whole spike protein, with dominant responses in regions 160-218 and 743-854. Because no day 14 peak-response samples were available, the repertoires could be characterized only after the peak T cell response. Participants were mostly white British, with more females than males. The authors suggested clonal diversity may have been underestimated.

The time point label here, explained by the study, means: baseline before first vaccination. This sample's treatment or condition label indicates: meningococcal conjugate vaccine given as trial control. Vaccinee samples were obtained from the UK trials COV001 and COV002, which included a single-blind randomized controlled phase 2/3 trial of AZD1222 (ChAdOx1 nCoV-19) in healthy adults. For TCRbeta chain sequencing, PBMC samples from trial participants were taken at day 0 and at day 28 after the second dose. Sequencing was performed on peripheral blood, taken on day 0 of MenACWY control vaccination. Recombination linked TRBV3-1 (or the pseudogene TRBV3-2) to TRBJ2-3, with no confidently assigned D gene. The receptor comes from an adult in good health. CDR3 loop: CASSQASSTDTQYF. The DNA sequence is TGTGCCAGCAGCCAAGCGTCTAGCACAGATACGCAGTATTTT.